A selection of T cell receptor beta chains follows, all from one sample in a study of a mutant IDH1 vaccine in newly diagnosed glioma. The protocol was immunoSEQ multiplex PCR, while the TCRdb copy is restricted to in-frame clones and leaves out a portion. The profile shows about 60,000 clones, roughly 76% of them singletons. Their recognized antigens are unknown. The source was PBMCs, collected from a glioma patient whose treatment included an IDH1 peptide vaccine. The receptors here all came from a man aged 40-49 years with glioma. CDR3s include the opening cysteine and the closing phenylalanine or tryptophan.

CDR3 length | J gene | V gene | CDR3 protein
13 | TRBJ1-3 | TRBV6-5 | CASSTGIGNTIYF
13 | TRBJ2-1 | TRBV27 | CASSLGVNNEQFF
15 | TRBJ2-3 | TRBV5-1 | CASSWAGGDTDTQYF
13 | TRBJ1-1 | TRBV25-1 | CASSPQGYTEAFF
15 | TRBJ2-1 | TRBV7-9 | CASRIAGAAYNEQFF
15 | TRBJ1-5 | TRBV5-1 | CASSLGWGEYQPQHF
16 | TRBJ2-5 | TRBV21-1 | CASSKKSSGEMETQYF
13 | TRBJ1-2 | TRBV19 | CASARGAIYGYTF
14 | TRBJ2-7 | TRBV29-1 | CSVQGAPIVREQYF
15 | TRBJ1-4 | TRBV28 | CASSPPWGLEEKLFF
15 | TRBJ1-6 | TRBV7-2 | CASSSPAEGNSPLHF
15 | TRBJ1-2 | TRBV19 | CASSIVHRETYGYTF
14 | TRBJ2-2 | TRBV10-3 | CAISVGGNTGELFF
14 | TRBJ1-3 | TRBV9 | CASSGEGVGNTIYF
14 | TRBJ1-3 | TRBV5-1 | CASSLGGSGNTIYF
18 | TRBJ1-4 | TRBV4-3 | CASSLSGSAYATNEKLFF
13 | TRBJ1-3 | TRBV6-5 | CASSFGQGNTIYF
17 | TRBJ2-5 | TRBV5-1 | CASSFSASGARFETQYF
15 | TRBJ1-1 | TRBV6-4 | CASSVGQGLNTEAFF
13 | TRBJ1-2 | TRBV6-1 | CARSRGTNYGYTF
13 | TRBJ1-2 | TRBV6-4 | CASILDRDYGYTF
16 | TRBJ2-2 | TRBV18 | CASSPRQSRNTGELFF
12 | TRBJ2-1 | TRBV7-6 | CASSLTSNEQFF
13 | TRBJ1-2 | TRBV5-1 | CASSPGQGDGYTF
14 | TRBJ2-2 | TRBV6-4 | CASSDSGDTGELFF
17 | TRBJ2-7 | TRBV27 | CASSFLPPETNSYEQYF
13 | TRBJ2-3 | TRBV10-1 | CASSSRPTDTQYF
17 | TRBJ2-1 | TRBV9 | CASSAEGWVGPTNEQFF
14 | TRBJ1-1 | TRBV7-9 | CASSLKGQNTEAFF
13 | TRBJ1-1 | TRBV6-6 | CATRQQGLSEAFF
15 | TRBJ1-5 | TRBV19 | CASSDDSRANQPQHF
16 | TRBJ1-4 | TRBV12-5 | CASGLGQGVTNEKLFF
15 | TRBJ2-4 | TRBV2 | CASSAQGGTKNIQYF
16 | TRBJ2-5 | TRBV28 | CASGLQTSGREETQYF
15 | TRBJ1-5 | TRBV5-6 | CASSLLTGEKQPQHF
13 | TRBJ2-2 | TRBV2 | CASRAGGTGELFF
15 | TRBJ2-1 | TRBV10-3 | CAISDRDRGFNEQFF
18 | TRBJ2-3 | TRBV4-3 | CASSQGAASGTGTDTQYF
16 | TRBJ2-7 | TRBV4-3 | CASSHVGQGGAYEQYF
15 | TRBJ2-2 | TRBV28 | CASRSGRTNTGELFF
14 | NA | TRBV5-6 | CASSPYAGIYEQYF
16 | TRBJ2-2 | TRBV5-1 | CASSLEEGQADGELFF
20 | TRBJ2-3 | TRBV12-2 | CASRPGRGTSRVTSTDTQYF